This T cell receptor beta chain was obtained from a study of OX40 agonist ivuxolimab in advanced cancers. General notes on the study: Ivuxolimab was a fully human IgG2 agonistic monoclonal antibody targeting the costimulatory receptor OX40 (CD134). Intravenous ivuxolimab was administered to patients every 2 weeks at six dose levels: 0.01, 0.1, 0.3, 1.5, 3 and 10 mg/kg. Of the approximately 54 dose-escalation patients, hepatocellular carcinoma was present in roughly 19, melanoma in roughly 15, renal cell carcinoma in 9 and head and neck cancer in 9. A male proportion of roughly 85% and a mean age of around 60 years, ranging from 23 to 79, were recorded for the dose-escalation cohort. Patients were allowed to have had prior anti-PD-1, anti-PD-L1 or anti-CTLA-4 therapy, and more than 35% of the dose-escalation patients had been treated with checkpoint inhibitors. Partial responses occurred in three dose-escalation patients, of whom one had hepatocellular carcinoma and two had cutaneous melanoma. The point of sequencing TCRbeta in the periphery was to test whether ivuxolimab changed TCR sequence diversity and drove clonal T-cell expansion. The paper covers the monotherapy dose-escalation part of the phase I ivuxolimab trial, which included N ≈ 50 patients.

Patients with a history of autoimmune disease or receiving systemic immunosuppression were excluded from the trial. Peripheral blood for TCR sequencing was collected from all dose cohorts at baseline, on cycle 4 day 1, and on cycle 7 day 1. The samples were drawn from a first-in-human, open-label, multicenter phase I dose-escalation trial of ivuxolimab. Adults with locally advanced or metastatic melanoma, renal cell, hepatocellular, or head and neck squamous cell carcinoma were enrolled in the trial. CD4+ and CD8+ T cells were sorted separately from peripheral blood before TCR sequencing. Broader findings and caveats from the paper: Partial responders in the 0.1-3.0 mg/kg groups had among the lowest normalized peripheral clonal expansion, especially among CD8+ T cells. Low levels of normalized T-cell clonal expansion were also shown by some nonresponding patients. Which antigens the clonally expanded peripheral T cells were specific for was not determined. On average, CD8+ T cells showed more expanded clones than CD4+ T cells after ivuxolimab. At doses of 0.1 to 3.0 mg/kg, clonal expansion of both CD4+ and CD8+ T cells in blood was seen between baseline and week 6.

With respect to this clone: Its antigen is currently not known. Base qualities are not recorded, but no much larger clone differs from it by a single base.

Germline trimming amounts to 2 bases on V and 6 bases on J, with 5 as the count of junction bases outside the gene matches. The germline V gene (reference sequence) provides CDR1 SEHNR and CDR2 FQNEAQ. Spanning cysteine to phenylalanine, the CDR3 consists of 14 amino acids. Of all the DNA, just the CDR3 is kept, 42 bases in frame from base 1. For sequencing of the TCRbeta CDR3 region, genomic DNA was extracted from the sorted cells. The immunoSEQ Assay was used for sequencing of TCRbeta CDR3 regions. The source is immuneACCESS, and TCRdb retained only in-frame sequences with V and J called. Part of the clones is not carried over; for the studies checked, unresolved V genes explain less than half of this, and the remainder is unexplained. The sample records more than 100,000 clones, roughly nine tenths of which are singletons. About 0.55% of the sample comes from the top ten.

The TCR comes from an adult with an advanced solid tumor such as melanoma, head and neck, liver or kidney cancer. Recombination linked TRBV7-9 to TRBJ2-7; a stretch of 9 junction bases matches TRBD1. Specimen: CD4+ or CD8+ T cells sorted from blood, collected in a trial of the OX40 agonist ivuxolimab. DNA sequence: TGTGCCAGCAGCTTATGGGACAGGGCCGCCGAGCAGTACTTC. Its protein is CASSLWDRAAEQYF.